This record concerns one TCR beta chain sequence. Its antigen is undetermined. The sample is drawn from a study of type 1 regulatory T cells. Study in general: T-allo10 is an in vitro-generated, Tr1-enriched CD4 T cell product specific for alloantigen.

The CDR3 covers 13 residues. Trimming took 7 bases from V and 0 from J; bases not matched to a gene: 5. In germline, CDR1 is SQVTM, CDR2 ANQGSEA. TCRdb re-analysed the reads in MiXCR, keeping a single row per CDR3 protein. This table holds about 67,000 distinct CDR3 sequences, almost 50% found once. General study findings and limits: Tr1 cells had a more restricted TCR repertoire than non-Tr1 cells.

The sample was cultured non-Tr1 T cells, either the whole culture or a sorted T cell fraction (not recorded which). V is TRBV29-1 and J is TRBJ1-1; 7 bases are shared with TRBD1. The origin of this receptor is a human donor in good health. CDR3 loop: CSAKTGLNTEAFF. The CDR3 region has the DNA TGCAGCGCCAAGACAGGGCTGAACACTGAAGCTTTCTTT.